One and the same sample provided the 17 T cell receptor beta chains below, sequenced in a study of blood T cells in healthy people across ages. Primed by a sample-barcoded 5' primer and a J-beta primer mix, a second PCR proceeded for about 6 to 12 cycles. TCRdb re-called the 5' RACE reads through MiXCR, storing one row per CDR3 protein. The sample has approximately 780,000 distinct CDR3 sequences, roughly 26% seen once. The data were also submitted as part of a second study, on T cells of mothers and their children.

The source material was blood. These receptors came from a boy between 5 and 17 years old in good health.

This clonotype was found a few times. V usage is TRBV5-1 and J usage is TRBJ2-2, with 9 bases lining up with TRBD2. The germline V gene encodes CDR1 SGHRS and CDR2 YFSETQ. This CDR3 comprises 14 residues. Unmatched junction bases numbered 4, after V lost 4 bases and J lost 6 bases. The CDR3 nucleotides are TGCGCCAGCAGCCCCGCGGGGGGGGCCGGGGAGCTGTTTTTT. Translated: CASSPAGGAGELFF.

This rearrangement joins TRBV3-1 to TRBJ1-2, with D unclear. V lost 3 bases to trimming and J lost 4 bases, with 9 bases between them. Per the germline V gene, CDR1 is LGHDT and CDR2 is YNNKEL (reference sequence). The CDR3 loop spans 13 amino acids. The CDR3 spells CASSQGSFYGYTF. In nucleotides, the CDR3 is TGTGCCAGCAGCCAGGGATCCTTCTATGGCTACACCTTC.

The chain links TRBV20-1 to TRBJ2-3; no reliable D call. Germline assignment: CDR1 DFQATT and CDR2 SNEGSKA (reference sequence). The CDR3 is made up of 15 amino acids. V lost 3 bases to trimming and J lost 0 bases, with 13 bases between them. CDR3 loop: CSASVPFTSTDTQYF. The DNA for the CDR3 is TGCAGTGCTAGCGTGCCCTTTACTAGCACAGATACGCAGTATTTT.

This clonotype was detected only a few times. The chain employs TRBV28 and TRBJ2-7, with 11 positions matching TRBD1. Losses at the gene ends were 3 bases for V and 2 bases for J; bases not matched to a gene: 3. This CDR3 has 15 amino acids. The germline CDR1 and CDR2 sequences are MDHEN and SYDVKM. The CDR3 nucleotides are TGTGCCAGCAGTTTTTGGGGACAGGGGGCCTACGAGCAGTACTTC. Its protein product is CASSFWGQGAYEQYF.

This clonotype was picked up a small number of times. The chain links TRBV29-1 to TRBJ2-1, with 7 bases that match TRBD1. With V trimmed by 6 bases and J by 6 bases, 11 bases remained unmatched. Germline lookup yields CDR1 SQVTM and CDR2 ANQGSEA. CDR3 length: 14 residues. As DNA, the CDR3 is TGCAGCGTAGTAGACAGGGCAAGGGGCAATGAGCAGTTCTTC. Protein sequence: CSVVDRARGNEQFF.

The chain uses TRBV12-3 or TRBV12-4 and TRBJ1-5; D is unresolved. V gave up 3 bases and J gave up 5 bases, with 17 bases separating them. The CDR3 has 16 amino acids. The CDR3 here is CASSLMGLKYDQPQHF. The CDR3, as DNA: TGTGCCAGCAGTTTGATGGGTCTGAAATATGATCAGCCCCAGCATTTT.

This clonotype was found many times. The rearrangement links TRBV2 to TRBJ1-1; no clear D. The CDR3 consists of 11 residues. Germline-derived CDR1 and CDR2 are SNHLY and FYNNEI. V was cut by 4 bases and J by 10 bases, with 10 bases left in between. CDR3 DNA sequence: TGTGCCAGCAGTGTGAGGGCGGGAGCTTTCTTT. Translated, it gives CASSVRAGAFF.

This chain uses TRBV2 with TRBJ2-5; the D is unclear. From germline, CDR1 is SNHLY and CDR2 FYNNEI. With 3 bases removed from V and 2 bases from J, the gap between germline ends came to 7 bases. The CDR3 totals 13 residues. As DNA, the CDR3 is TGTGCCAGCAGTGACTGGAGACAAGAGACCCAGTACTTC. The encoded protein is CASSDWRQETQYF.

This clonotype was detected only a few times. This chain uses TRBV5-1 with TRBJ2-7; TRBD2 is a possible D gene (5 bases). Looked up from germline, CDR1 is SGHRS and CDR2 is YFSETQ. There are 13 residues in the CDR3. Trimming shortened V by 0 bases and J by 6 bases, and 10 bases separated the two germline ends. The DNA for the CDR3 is TGCGCCAGCAGCTTGGCCGAGAGGGCCGAGCAGTACTTC. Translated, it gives CASSLAERAEQYF.

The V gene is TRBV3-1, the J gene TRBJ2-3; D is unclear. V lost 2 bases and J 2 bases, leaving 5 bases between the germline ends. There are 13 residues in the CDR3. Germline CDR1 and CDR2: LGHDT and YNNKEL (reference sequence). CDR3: CASSQRLTDTQYF. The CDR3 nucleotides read TGTGCCAGCAGCCAAAGGCTCACAGATACGCAGTATTTT.

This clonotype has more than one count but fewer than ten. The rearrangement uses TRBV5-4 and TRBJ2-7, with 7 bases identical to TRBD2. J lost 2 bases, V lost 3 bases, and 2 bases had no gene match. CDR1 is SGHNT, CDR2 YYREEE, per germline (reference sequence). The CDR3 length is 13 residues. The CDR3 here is CASSSLAPYEQYF. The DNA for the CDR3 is TGTGCCAGCAGCTCACTAGCGCCCTACGAGCAGTACTTC.

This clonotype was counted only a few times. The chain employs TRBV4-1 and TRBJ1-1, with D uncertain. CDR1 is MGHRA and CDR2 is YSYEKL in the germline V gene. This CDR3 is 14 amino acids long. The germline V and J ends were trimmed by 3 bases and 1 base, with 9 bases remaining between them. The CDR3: CASSHRTGNTEAFF. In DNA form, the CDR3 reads TGCGCCAGCAGCCACCGGACGGGGAACACTGAAGCTTTCTTT.

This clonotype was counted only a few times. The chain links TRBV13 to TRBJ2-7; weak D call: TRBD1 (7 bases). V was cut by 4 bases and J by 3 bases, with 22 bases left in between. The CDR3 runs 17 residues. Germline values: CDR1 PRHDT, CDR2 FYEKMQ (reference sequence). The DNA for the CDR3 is TGTGCCAGCAGCTCAAGTAAGCCGGGACAGCGGGTCTACGAGCAGTACTTC. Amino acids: CASSSSKPGQRVYEQYF.

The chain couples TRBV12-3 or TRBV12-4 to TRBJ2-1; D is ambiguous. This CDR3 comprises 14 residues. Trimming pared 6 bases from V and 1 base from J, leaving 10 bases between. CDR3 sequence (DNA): TGTGCCAGCAGCCCCGTGGAGTCCTACAATGAGCAGTTCTTC. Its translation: CASSPVESYNEQFF.

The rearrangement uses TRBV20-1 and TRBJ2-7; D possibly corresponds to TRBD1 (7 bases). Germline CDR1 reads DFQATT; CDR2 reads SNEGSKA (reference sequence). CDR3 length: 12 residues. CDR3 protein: CSYGAGGYEQYF. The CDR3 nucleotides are TGCAGCTACGGGGCAGGGGGGTACGAGCAGTACTTC.

CDR3 sequence (DNA): TGTGCCAGCAGCTTAGGGTGGGGACAGGGCGTCCGGCATTCACCCCTCCACTTT. It specifies CASSLGWGQGVRHSPLHF. The rearrangement uses TRBV7-2 and TRBJ1-6, with 9 bases that match TRBD1. The V segment lost 1 base and the J segment 8 bases; nucleotides outside the gene matches: 12. The germline V gene has CDR1 SGHTA and CDR2 FQGNSA. The CDR3 is 18 amino acids.

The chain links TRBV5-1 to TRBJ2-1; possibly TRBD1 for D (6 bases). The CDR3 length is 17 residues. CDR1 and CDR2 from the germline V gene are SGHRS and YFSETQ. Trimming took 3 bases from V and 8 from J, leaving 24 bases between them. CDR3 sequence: CASSSKITGKVVDEQFF. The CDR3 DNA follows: TGCGCCAGCAGCTCGAAAATAACAGGGAAGGTTGTCGATGAGCAGTTCTTC. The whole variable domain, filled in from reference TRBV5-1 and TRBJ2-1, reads KAGVTQTPRYLIKTRGQQVTLSCSPISGHRSVSWYQQTPGQGLQFLFEYFSETQRNKGNFPGRFSGRQFSNSRSEMNVSTLELGDSALYLCASSSKITGKVVDEQFFGPGTRLTVL.